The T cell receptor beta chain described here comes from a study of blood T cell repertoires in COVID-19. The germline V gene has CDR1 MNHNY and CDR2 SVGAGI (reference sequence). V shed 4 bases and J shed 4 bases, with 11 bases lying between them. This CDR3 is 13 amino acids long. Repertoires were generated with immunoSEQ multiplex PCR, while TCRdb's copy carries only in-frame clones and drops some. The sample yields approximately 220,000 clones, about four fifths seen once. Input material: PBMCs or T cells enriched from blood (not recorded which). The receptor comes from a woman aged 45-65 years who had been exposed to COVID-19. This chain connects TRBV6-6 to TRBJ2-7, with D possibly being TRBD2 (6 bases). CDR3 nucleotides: TGTGCCAGCAGTTTAGGAGGGAATTACGAGCAGTACTTC. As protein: CASSLGGNYEQYF.